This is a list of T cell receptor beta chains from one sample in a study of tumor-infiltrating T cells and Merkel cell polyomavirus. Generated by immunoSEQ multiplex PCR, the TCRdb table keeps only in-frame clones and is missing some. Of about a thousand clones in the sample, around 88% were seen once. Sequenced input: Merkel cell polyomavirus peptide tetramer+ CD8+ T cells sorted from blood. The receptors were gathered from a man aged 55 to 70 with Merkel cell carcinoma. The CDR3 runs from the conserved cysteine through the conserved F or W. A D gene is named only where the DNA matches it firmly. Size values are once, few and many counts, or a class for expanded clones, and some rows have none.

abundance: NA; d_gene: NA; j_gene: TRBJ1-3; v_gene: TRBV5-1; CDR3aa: CASSLAGGNTIYF; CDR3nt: TGCGCCAGCAGCTTGGCCGGGGGAAACACCATATATTTT
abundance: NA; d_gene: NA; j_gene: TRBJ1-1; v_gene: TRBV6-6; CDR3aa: CASSYSHDLNTEAFF; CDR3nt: TGTGCCAGCAGTTACTCCCATGACTTGAACACTGAAGCTTTCTTT
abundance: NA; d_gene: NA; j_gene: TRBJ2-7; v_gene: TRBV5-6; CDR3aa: CAGTYSYEQYF; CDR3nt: TGTGCCGGGACATACTCCTACGAGCAGTACTTC
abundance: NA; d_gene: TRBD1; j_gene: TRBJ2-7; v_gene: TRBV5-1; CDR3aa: CASTTGTGYSEQYF; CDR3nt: TGCGCCAGCACGACCGGGACAGGGTATTCTGAGCAGTACTTC
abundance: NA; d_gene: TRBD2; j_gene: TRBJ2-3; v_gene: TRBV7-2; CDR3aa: CASSPRGRLADTQYF; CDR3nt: TGTGCCAGCAGCCCCCGGGGCAGACTAGCCGATACGCAGTATTTT
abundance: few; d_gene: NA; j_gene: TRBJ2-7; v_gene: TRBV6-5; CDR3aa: CASSYSRGGTYEQYF; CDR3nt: TGTGCCAGCAGTTACTCGAGAGGCGGGACCTACGAGCAGTACTTC
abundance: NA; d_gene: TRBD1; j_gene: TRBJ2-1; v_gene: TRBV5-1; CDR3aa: CASSSGQVTYNEQFF; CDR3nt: TGCGCCAGCAGCTCCGGACAGGTGACGTACAATGAGCAGTTCTTC
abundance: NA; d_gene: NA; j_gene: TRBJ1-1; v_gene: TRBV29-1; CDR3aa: CSVARDTEAFF; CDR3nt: TGCAGCGTTGCCCGAGACACTGAAGCTTTCTTT
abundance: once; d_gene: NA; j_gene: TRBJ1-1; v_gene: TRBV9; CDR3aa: CASSPSGVGGVGEAFF; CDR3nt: TGTGCCAGCAGCCCCTCGGGGGTAGGGGGGGTTGGTGAAGCTTTCTTT
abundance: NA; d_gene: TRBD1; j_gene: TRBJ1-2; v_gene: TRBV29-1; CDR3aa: CSVERPDREYGYTF; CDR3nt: TGCAGCGTTGAAAGGCCCGACAGGGAGTATGGCTACACCTTC
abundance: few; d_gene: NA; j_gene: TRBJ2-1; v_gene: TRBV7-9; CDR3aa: CASRDTGSPYNEQFF; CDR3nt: TGTGCCAGCAGGGACACCGGAAGCCCATACAATGAGCAGTTCTTC
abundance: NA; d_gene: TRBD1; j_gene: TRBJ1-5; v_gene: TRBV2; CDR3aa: CASSSTQGRSEPQHF; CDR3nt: TGTGCCAGCAGTTCTACACAGGGGCGGAGTGAGCCCCAGCATTTT
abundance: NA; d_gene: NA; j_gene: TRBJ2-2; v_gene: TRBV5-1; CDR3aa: CASSAQADTGELFF; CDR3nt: TGCGCCAGCTCCGCCCAAGCTGACACCGGGGAGCTGTTTTTT
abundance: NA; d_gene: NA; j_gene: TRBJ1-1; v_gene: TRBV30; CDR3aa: CAWRVFQGWAFF; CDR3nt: TGTGCCTGGAGGGTCTTCCAGGGGTGGGCTTTCTTT
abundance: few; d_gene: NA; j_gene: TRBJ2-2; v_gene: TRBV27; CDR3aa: CASSRVTGELFF; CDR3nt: TGTGCCAGCAGTCGAGTAACCGGGGAGCTGTTTTTT
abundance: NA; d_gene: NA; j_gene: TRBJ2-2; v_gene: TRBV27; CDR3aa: CASSQAKGTFGTGELFF; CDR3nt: TGTGCCAGCAGCCAGGCGAAGGGGACATTTGGCACCGGGGAGCTGTTTTTT
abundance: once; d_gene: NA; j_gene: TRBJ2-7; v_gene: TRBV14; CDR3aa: CASSQGLTFGYEQYF; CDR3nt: TGTGCCAGCAGCCAAGGACTGACCTTTGGCTACGAGCAGTACTTC
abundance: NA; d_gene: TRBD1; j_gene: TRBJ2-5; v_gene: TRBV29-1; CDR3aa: CSVTPTGPKEAQYF; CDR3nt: TGCAGCGTTACCCCGACAGGGCCAAAAGAGGCCCAGTACTTC
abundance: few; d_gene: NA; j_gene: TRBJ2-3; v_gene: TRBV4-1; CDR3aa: CASSQEGRDTQYF; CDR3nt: TGCGCCAGCAGCCAAGAAGGGAGGGATACGCAGTATTTT
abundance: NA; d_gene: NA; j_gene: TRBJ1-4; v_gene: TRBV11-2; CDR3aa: CASSFTTNEKLFF; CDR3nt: TGTGCCAGCAGCTTTACAACTAATGAAAAACTGTTTTTT
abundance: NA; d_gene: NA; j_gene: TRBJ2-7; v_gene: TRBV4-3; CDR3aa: CASSQDDIRPLLSEQYF; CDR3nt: TGCGCCAGCAGCCAAGATGACATCCGGCCGCTACTGAGCGAGCAGTACTTC
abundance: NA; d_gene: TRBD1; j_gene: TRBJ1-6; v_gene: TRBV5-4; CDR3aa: CASSLDPDRSHSPLHF; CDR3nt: TGTGCCAGCAGCTTGGATCCGGACAGGTCGCATTCACCCCTCCACTTT
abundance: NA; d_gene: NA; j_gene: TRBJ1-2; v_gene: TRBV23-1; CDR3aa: CASSFQGLLDYGYTF; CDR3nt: TGCGCCAGCAGTTTCCAGGGGTTACTGGACTATGGCTACACCTTC
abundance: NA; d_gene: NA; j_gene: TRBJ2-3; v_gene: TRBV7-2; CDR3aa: CASSLRLGTDTQYF; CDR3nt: TGTGCCAGCAGCCTGCGACTAGGCACAGATACGCAGTATTTT
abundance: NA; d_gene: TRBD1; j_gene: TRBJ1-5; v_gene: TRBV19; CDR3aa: CASRGGQGGNQPQHF; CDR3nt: TGTGCCAGTAGGGGGGGACAGGGAGGCAATCAGCCCCAGCATTTT
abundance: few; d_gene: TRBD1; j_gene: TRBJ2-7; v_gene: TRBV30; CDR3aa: CAWSLGQPLNEQYF; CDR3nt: TGTGCCTGGAGTTTGGGACAGCCGTTAAACGAGCAGTACTTC
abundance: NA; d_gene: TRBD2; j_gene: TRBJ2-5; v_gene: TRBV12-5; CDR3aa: CASGLVRASGGETQYF; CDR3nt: TGTGCTAGTGGTTTGGTACGGGCTAGCGGTGGGGAGACCCAGTACTTC
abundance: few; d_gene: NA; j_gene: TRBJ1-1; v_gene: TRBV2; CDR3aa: CASRGRQNTEAFF; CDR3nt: TGTGCCAGCAGAGGGAGACAGAACACTGAAGCTTTCTTT
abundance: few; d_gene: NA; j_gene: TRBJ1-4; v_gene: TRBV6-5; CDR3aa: CASSRSVSTNEKLFF; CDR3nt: TGTGCCAGCAGTCGCTCGGTGTCAACTAATGAAAAACTGTTTTTT
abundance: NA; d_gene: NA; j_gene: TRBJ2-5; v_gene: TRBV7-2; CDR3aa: CASSLASGEAETQYF; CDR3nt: TGTGCCAGCAGCTTAGCCTCGGGAGAGGCAGAGACCCAGTACTTC
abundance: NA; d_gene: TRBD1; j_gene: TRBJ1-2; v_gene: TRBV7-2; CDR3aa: CASSLAGGDGGYTF; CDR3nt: TGTGCCAGCAGCTTAGCAGGGGGCGATGGTGGCTACACCTTC
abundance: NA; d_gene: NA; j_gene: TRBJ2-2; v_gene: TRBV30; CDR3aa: CAWSVGGARAGELFF; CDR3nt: TGTGCCTGGAGTGTAGGGGGGGCCCGCGCCGGGGAGCTGTTTTTT
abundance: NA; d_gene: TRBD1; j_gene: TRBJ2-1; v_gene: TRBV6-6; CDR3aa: CASRVGQGQGFF; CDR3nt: TGTGCCAGCAGGGTAGGACAGGGACAAGGATTCTTC
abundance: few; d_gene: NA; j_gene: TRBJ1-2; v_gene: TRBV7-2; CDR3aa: CASSLGQGWGYTF; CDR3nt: TGTGCCAGCAGCTTAGGGCAGGGATGGGGCTACACCTTC
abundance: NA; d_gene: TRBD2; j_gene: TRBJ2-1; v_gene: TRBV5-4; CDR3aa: CASRGLAGKRGEQFF; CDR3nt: TGTGCCAGCCGCGGACTAGCGGGAAAGAGAGGGGAGCAGTTCTTC
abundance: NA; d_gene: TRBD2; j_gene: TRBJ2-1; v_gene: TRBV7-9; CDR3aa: CASSLAGGTSGDREQFF; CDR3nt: TGTGCCAGCAGCTTAGCCGGGGGGACTAGCGGGGATCGTGAGCAGTTCTTC
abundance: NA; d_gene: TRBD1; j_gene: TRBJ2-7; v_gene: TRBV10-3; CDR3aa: CAISPGQVPYEQYF; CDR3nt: TGTGCCATCAGCCCGGGACAGGTCCCCTACGAGCAGTACTTC
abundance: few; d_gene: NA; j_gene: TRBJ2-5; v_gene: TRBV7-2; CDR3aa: CASSPPTSPLGTQYF; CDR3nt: TGTGCCAGCAGCCCCCCCACTAGCCCTTTGGGGACCCAGTACTTC
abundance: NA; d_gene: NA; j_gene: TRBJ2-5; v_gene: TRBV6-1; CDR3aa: CASSESISSKRETQYF; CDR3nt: TGTGCCAGCAGTGAATCAATTAGCTCTAAACGAGAGACCCAGTACTTC
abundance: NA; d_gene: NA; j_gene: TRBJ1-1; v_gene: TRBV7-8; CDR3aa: CASSYRWAEAFF; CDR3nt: TGTGCCAGCAGCTACAGATGGGCTGAAGCTTTCTTT
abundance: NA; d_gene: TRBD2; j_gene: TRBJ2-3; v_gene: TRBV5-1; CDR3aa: CASSYERERGDTQYF; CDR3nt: TGCGCCAGCAGCTACGAGCGGGAGCGGGGAGATACGCAGTATTTT
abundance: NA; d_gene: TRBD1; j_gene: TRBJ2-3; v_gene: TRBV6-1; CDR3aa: CASDIRDRGTDTQYF; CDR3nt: TGTGCCAGCGACATCCGGGACAGAGGCACAGATACGCAGTATTTT
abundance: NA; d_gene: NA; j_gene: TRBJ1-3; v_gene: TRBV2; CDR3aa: CASSAPGGPGNTIYF; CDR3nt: TGTGCCAGCAGTGCCCCCGGGGGTCCTGGAAACACCATATATTTT
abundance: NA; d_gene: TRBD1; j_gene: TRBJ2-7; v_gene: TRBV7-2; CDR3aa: CASNSEGAGKHEQYF; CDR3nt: TGTGCCAGCAACTCTGAGGGGGCAGGGAAGCACGAGCAGTACTTC
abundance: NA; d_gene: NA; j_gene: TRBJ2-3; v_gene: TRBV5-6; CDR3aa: CASTVQGTDTQYF; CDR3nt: TGTGCCAGCACCGTTCAGGGCACAGATACGCAGTATTTT
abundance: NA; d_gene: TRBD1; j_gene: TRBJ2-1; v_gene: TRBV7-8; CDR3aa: CASTAETGSLGEQFF; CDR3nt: TGTGCCAGCACCGCCGAGACAGGGAGTTTGGGTGAGCAGTTCTTC
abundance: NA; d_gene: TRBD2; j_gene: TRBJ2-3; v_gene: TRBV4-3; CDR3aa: CASSQEALAGGPQTQYF; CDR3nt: TGCGCCAGCAGCCAAGAAGCACTAGCGGGGGGGCCTCAAACGCAGTATTTT
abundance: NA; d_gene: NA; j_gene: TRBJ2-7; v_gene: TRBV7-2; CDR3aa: CASSPPTAYEQYF; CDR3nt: TGTGCCAGCAGCCCGCCGACAGCTTACGAGCAGTACTTC
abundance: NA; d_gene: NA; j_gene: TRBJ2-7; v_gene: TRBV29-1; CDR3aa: CSSRQADTHEQYF; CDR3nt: TGCAGCTCTCGACAGGCCGACACCCACGAGCAGTACTTC
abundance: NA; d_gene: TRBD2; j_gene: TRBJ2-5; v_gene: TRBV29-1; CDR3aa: CSVGGTSGGETIETQYF; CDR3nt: TGCAGCGTTGGAGGGACTAGCGGGGGAGAGACTATAGAGACCCAGTACTTC
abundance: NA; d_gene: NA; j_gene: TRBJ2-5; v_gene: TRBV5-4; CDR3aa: CASSFRVGAETQYF; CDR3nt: TGTGCCAGCAGCTTCAGGGTGGGGGCAGAGACCCAGTACTTC
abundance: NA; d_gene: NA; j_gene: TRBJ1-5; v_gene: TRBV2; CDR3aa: CASSEDRLGQPQHF; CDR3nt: TGTGCCAGCAGTGAAGACAGACTAGGCCAGCCCCAGCATTTT
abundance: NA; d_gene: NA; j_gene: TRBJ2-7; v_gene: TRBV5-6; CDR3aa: CASSLFDEQYF; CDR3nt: TGTGCCAGCAGCTTGTTCGACGAGCAGTACTTC
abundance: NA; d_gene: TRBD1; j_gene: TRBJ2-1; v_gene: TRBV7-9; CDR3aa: CASSASPGTGYDNEQFF; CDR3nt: TGTGCCAGCAGCGCCTCCCCCGGGACAGGGTATGACAATGAGCAGTTCTTC
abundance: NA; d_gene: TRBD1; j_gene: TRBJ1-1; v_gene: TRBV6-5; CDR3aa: CASKGQGPRTEAFF; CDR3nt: TGTGCCAGCAAGGGACAGGGCCCTAGGACTGAAGCTTTCTTT